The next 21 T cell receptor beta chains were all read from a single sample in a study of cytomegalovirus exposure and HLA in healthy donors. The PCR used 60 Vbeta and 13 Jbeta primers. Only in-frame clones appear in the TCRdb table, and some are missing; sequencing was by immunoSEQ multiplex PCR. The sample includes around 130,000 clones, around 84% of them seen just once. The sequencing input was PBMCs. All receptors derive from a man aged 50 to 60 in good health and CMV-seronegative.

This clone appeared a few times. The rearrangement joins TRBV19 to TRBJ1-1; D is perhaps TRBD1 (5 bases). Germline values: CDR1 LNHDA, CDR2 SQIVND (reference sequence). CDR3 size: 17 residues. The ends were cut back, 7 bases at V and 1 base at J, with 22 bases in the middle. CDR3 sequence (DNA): TGTGCCAGTACGTCCGGAGGGGTCAAAATACCGAACACTGAAGCTTTCTTT. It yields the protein CASTSGGVKIPNTEAFF.

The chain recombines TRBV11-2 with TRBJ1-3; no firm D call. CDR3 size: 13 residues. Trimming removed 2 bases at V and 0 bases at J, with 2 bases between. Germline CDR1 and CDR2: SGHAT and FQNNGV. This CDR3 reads CASSLYSGNTIYF. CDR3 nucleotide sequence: TGTGCCAGCAGCTTATACTCTGGAAACACCATATATTTT.

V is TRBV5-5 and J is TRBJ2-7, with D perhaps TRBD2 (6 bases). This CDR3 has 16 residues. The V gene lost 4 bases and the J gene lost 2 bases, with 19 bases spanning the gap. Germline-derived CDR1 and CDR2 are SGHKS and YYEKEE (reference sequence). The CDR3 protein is CASSRGGLAMTYEQYF. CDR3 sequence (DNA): TGTGCCAGCAGCCGAGGCGGGCTAGCGATGACCTACGAGCAGTACTTC.

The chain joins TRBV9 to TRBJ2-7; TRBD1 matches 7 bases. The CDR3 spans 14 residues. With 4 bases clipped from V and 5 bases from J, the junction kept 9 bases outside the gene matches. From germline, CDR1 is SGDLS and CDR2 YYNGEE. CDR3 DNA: TGTGCCAGCAGCCCTTGGACAGGCTGGAACGAGCAGTACTTC. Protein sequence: CASSPWTGWNEQYF.

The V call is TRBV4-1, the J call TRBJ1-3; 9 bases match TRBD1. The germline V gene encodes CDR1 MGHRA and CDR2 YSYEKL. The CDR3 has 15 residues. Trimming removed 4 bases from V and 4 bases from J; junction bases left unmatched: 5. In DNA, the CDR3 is TGCGCCAGCAGCCCAGCCGGGACAGGGGGAAACACCATATATTTT. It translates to CASSPAGTGGNTIYF.

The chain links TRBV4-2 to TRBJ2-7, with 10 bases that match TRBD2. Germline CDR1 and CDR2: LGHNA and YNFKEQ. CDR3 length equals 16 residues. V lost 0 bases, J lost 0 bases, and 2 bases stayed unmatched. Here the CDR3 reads CASSQDWTSGSYEQYF. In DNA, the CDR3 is TGTGCCAGCAGCCAAGATTGGACTAGCGGCTCCTACGAGCAGTACTTC.

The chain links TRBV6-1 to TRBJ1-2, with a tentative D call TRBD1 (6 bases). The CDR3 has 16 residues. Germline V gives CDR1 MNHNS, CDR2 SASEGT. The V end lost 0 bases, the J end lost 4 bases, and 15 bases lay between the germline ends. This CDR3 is CASSEAPDRFFYGYTF. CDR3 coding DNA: TGTGCCAGCAGTGAAGCCCCTGACAGGTTCTTCTATGGCTACACCTTC.

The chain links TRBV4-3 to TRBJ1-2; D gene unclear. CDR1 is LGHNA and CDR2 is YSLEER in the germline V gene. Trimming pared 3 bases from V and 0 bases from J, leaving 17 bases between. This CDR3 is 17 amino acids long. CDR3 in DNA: TGCGCCAGCAGCCACGCCATCGATGGGCGGGCTAACTATGGCTACACCTTC. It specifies CASSHAIDGRANYGYTF.

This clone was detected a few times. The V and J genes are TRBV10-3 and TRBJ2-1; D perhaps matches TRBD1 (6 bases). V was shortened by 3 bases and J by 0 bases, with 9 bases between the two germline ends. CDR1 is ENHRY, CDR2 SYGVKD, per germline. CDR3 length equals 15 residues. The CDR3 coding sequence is TGTGCCATCAGTGAAACAGGGAGCTCCTACAATGAGCAGTTCTTC. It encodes CAISETGSSYNEQFF.

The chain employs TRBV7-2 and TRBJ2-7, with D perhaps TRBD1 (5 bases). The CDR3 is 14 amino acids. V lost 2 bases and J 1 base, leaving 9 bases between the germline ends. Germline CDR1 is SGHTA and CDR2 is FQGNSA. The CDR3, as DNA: TGTGCCAGCAGCTTATTTACAGGATCCTACGAGCAGTACTTC. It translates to CASSLFTGSYEQYF. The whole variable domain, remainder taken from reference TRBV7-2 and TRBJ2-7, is GAGVSQSPSNKVTEKGKDVELRCDPISGHTALYWYRQSLGQGLEFLIYFQGNSAPDKSGLPSDRFSAERTGGSVSTLTIQRTQQEDSAVYLCASSLFTGSYEQYFGPGTRLTVT.

The CDR3 spells CASSDHRGTPGETQYF. The CDR3 nucleotides read TGCGCCAGCAGCGACCACAGGGGCACCCCGGGAGAGACCCAGTACTTC. The chain recombines TRBV5-1 with TRBJ2-5; 7 bases line up with TRBD1. Germline CDR1 reads SGHRS; CDR2 reads YFSETQ. V was pared by 4 bases and J by 4 bases, with 13 bases of the junction left unmatched. The CDR3 is 16 amino acids.

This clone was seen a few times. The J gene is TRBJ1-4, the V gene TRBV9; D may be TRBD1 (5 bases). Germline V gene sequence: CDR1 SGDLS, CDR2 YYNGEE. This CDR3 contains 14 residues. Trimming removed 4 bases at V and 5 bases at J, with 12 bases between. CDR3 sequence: CASSPRGGNEKLFF. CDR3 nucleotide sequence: TGTGCCAGCAGCCCAAGGGGAGGGAATGAAAAACTGTTTTTT. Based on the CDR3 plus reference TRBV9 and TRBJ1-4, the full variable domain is DSGVTQTPKHLITATGQRVTLRCSPRSGDLSVYWYQQSLDQGLQFLIQYYNGEERAKGNILERFSAQQFPDLHSELNLSSLELGDSALYFCASSPRGGNEKLFFGSGTQLSVL.

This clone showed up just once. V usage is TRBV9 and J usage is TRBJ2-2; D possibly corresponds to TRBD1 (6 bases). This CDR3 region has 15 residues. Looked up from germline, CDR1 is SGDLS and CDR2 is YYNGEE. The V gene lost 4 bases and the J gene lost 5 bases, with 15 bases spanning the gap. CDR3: CASSPEGHLTGELFF. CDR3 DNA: TGTGCCAGCAGCCCAGAGGGACATTTAACCGGGGAGCTGTTTTTT.

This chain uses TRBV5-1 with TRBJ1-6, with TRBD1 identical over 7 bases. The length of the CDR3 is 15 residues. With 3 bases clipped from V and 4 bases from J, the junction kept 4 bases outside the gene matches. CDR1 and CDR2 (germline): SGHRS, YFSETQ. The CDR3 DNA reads TGCGCCAGCAGCTCCGAGACAGGGTATAATTCACCCCTCCACTTT. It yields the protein CASSSETGYNSPLHF.

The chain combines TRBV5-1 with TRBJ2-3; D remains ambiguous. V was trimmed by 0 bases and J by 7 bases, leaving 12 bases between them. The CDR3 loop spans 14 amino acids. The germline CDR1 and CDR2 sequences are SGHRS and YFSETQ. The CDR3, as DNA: TGCGCCAGCAGCTTGGCTGGTTTTGAGAATACGCAGTATTTT. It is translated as CASSLAGFENTQYF.

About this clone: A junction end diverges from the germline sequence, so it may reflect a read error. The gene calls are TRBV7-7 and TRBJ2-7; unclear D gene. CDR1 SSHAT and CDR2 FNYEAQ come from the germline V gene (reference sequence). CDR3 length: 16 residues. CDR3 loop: CASSCPPMKSVYEQYF. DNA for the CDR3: TGTGCTAGCAGCTGCCCCCCTATGAAATCCGTATACGAGCAGTACTTC.

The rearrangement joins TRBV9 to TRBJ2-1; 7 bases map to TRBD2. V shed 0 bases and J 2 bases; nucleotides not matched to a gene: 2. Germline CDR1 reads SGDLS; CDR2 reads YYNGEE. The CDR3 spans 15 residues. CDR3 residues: CASSVAAGAYNEQFF. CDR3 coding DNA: TGTGCCAGCAGCGTAGCGGCGGGGGCCTACAATGAGCAGTTCTTC.

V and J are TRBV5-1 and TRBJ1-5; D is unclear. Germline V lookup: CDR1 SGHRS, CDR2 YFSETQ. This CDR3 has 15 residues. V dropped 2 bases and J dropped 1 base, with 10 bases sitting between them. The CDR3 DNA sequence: TGCGCCAGCAGCTTAAGCCCCCGGAGCAATCAGCCCCAGCATTTT. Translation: CASSLSPRSNQPQHF.

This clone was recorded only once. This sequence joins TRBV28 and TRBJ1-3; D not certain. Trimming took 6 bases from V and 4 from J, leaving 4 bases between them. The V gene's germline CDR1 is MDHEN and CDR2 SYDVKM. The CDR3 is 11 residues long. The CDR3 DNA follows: TGTGCCAGCAGCACAGGAAACACCATATATTTT. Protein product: CASSTGNTIYF.

The CDR3 region is CASSEGQGTTNEKLFF. The CDR3 DNA reads as TGTGCCAGCAGTGAAGGACAGGGAACAACTAATGAAAAACTGTTTTTT. The chain recombines TRBV6-1 with TRBJ1-4, with 7 bases lining up with TRBD1. This CDR3 comprises 16 residues. V gave up 1 base and J gave up 0 bases; unmatched junction bases: 2. The germline gives CDR1 MNHNS, CDR2 SASEGT.

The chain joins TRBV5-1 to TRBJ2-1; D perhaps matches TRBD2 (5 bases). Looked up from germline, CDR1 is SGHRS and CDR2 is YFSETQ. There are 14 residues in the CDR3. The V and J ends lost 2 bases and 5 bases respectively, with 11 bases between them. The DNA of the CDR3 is TGCGCCAGCAGCTTAGTAGCCGGGGACAATGAGCAGTTCTTC. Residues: CASSLVAGDNEQFF.